This T cell receptor beta chain was sequenced during a study of T cell responses to AZD1222 COVID-19 vaccine. The repertoire was sequenced with immunoSEQ multiplex PCR; TCRdb's copy has only in-frame clones and lacks some. Altogether 100,000 to 150,000 clones are present, around 90% being singletons, with the ten largest covering roughly 3.8%. The V end lost 6 bases, the J end lost 3 bases, and 8 bases lay between the germline ends. The CDR3 extends over 12 amino acids. Germline CDR1 and CDR2: MDHEN and SYDVKM. This clone was seen only once. As yet, its antigen is unknown. Second-dose intervals of approximately 4 or approximately 12 weeks were pooled. Notes on the study in general: There were repertoire samples only from the period after the peak T cell response. Increased Spike-specific TCR breadth and depth were observed after two AZD1222 doses. Only a handful of AZD1222 recipients were seropositive at baseline.

The genes are TRBV28 and TRBJ1-2; D unclear. The source was peripheral blood, collected 28 days after the second AZD1222 dose. The sequence derives from an adult who received the AZD1222 COVID-19 vaccine. The chain's CDR3 is CASRDGDYGYTF. DNA for the CDR3: TGTGCCAGCAGGGACGGGGACTATGGCTACACCTTC.